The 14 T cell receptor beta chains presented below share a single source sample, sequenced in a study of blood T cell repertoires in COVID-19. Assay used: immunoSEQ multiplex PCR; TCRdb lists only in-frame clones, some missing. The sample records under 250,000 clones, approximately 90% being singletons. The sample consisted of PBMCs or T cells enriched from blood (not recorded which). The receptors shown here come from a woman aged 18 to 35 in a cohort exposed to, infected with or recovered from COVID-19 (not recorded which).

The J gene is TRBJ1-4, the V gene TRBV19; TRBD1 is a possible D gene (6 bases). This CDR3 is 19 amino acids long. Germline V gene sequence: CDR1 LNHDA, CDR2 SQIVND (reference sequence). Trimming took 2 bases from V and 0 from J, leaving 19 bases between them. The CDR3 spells CASSIRGTPTLATNEKLFF. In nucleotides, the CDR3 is TGTGCCAGTAGTATACGAGGGACACCTACCTTAGCAACTAATGAAAAACTGTTTTTT.

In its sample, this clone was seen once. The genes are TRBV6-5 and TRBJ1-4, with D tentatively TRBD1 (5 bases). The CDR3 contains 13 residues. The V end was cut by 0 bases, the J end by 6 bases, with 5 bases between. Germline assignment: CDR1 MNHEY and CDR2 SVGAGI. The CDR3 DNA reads TGTGCCAGCAGTTACTCAGGGGATGAAAAACTGTTTTTT. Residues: CASSYSGDEKLFF.

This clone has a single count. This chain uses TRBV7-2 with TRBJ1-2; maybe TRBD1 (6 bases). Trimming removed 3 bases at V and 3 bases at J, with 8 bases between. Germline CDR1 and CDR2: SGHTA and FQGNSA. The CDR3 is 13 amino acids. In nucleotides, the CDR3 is TGTGCCAGCAGCTTGGCAGGGGACTATGGCTACACCTTC. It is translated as CASSLAGDYGYTF.

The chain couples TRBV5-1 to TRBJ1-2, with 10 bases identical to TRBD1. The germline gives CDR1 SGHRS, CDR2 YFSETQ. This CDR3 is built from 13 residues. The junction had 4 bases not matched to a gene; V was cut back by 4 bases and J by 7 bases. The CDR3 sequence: CASSPDRGSGYTF. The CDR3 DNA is TGCGCCAGCAGCCCGGACAGGGGGAGTGGCTACACCTTC.

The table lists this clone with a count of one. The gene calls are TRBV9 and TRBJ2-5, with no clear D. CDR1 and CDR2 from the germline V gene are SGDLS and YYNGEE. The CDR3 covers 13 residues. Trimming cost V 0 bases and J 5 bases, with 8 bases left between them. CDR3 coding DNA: TGTGCCAGCAGCGTAGCCCCCGAGGAGACCCAGTACTTC. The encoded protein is CASSVAPEETQYF.

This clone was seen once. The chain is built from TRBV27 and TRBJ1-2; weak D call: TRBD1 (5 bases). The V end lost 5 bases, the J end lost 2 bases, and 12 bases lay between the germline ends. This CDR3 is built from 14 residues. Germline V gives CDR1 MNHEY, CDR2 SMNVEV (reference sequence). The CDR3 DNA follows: TGTGCCAGCAGTCCTTTGGACAAGAACTATGGCTACACCTTC. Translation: CASSPLDKNYGYTF.

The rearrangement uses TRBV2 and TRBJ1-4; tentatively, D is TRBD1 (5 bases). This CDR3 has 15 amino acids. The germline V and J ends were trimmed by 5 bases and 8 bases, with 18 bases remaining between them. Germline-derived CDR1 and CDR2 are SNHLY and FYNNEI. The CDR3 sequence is CASSFLGTGGEKLFF. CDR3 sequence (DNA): TGTGCCAGCAGTTTCTTGGGGACGGGGGGGGAAAAACTGTTTTTT.

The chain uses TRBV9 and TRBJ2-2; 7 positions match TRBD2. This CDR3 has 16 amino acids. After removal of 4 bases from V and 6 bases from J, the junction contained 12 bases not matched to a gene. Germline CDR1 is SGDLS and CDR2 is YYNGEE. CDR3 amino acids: CASSPQMREIAGELFF. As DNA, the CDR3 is TGTGCCAGCAGCCCACAGATGCGGGAGATAGCCGGGGAGCTGTTTTTT.

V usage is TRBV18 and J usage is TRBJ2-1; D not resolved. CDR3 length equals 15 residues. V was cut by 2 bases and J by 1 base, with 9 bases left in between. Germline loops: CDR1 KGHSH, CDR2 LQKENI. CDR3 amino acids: CASSPDSISYNEQFF. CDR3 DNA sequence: TGTGCCAGCTCACCAGATAGTATTTCCTACAATGAGCAGTTCTTC.

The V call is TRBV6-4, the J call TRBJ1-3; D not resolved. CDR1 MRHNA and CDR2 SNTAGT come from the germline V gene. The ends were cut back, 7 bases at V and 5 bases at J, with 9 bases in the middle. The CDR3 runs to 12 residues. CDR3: CASTPERNTIYF. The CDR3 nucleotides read TGTGCCAGCACCCCCGAGAGAAACACCATATATTTT.

The CDR3 protein is CASSVSGGVYNEQFF. As DNA, the CDR3 is TGTGCCAGCAGCGTTAGCGGGGGAGTCTACAATGAGCAGTTCTTC. The rearrangement links TRBV9 to TRBJ2-1; the match to TRBD2 covers 9 bases. The V gene end was trimmed by 2 bases and the J gene end by 3 bases; junction bases not matched to a gene: 3. CDR1 is SGDLS and CDR2 is YYNGEE in the germline V gene. This CDR3 region has 15 residues.

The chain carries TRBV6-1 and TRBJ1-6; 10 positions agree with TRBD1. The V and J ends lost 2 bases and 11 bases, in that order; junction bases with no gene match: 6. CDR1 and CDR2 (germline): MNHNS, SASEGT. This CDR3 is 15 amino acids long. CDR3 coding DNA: TGTGCCAGCAGTGAATTGGGACAGGGGAAAGCACCCCTCCACTTT. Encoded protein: CASSELGQGKAPLHF.

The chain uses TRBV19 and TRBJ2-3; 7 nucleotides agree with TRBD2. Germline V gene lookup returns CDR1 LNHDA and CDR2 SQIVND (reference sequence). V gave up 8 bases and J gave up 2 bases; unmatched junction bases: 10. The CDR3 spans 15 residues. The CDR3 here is CASAAGREVTDTQYF. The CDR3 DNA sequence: TGTGCCAGTGCCGCGGGGAGGGAAGTCACAGATACGCAGTATTTT. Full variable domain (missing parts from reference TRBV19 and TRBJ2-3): DGGITQSPKYLFRKEGQNVTLSCEQNLNHDAMYWYRQDPGQGLRLIYYSQIVNDFQKGDIAEGYSVSREKKESFPLTVTSAQKNPTAFYLCASAAGREVTDTQYFGPGTRLTVL.

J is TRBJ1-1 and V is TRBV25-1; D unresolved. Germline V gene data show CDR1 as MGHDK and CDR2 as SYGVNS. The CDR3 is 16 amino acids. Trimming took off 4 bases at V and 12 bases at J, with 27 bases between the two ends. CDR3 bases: TGTGCCAGCAGTGCGACGAACAGCCTCAACCGTGGCAGGACTTTCTTT. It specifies CASSATNSLNRGRTFF.